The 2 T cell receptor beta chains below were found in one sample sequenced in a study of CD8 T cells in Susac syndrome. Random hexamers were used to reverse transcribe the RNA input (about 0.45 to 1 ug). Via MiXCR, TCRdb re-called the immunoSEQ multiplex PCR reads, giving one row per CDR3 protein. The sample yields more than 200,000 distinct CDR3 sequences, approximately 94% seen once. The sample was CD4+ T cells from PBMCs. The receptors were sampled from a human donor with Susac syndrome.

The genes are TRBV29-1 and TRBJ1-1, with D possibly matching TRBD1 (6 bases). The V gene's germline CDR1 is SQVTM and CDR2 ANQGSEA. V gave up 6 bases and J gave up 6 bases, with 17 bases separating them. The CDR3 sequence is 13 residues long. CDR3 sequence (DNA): TGCAGCGTCGAGGGACACCTTGGGGCTGAAGCTTTCTTT. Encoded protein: CSVEGHLGAEAFF.

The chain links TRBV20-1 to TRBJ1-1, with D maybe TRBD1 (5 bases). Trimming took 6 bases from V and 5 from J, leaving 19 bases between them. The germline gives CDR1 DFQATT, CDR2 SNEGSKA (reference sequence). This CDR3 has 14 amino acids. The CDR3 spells CSALRWQGGTEAFF. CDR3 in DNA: TGCAGTGCCCTCCGGTGGCAGGGAGGGACTGAAGCTTTCTTT.